These 24 T cell receptor beta chains share one sample of origin, sequenced in a study of radiation and T cells in renal cell carcinoma. The time point: baseline pretreatment blood. Treatment of the sample: 15 Gy SBRT to primary tumor, nephrectomy 4 weeks later. This table comes from immunoSEQ multiplex PCR, and its TCRdb copy is limited to in-frame clones, with some not included. The data show some 100,000 clones, about 79% seen once. The source material was blood, sampled from a patient whose treatment included radiotherapy and nephrectomy. Receptor source: a man between 60 and 75 years old with renal cell carcinoma.

The V and J genes are TRBV7-9 and TRBJ2-5; D ambiguous. Trimming pared 1 base from V and 4 bases from J, leaving 7 bases between. Germline loops: CDR1 SEHNR, CDR2 FQNEAQ (reference sequence). The CDR3 runs to 13 residues. DNA for the CDR3: TGTGCCAGCAGCTTAGGAATATTAGAGACCCAGTACTTC. It translates to CASSLGILETQYF.

The J gene is TRBJ2-5, the V gene TRBV20-1; tentative D call: TRBD1 (5 bases). The CDR3 spans 10 residues. CDR1 is DFQATT, CDR2 SNEGSKA, per germline (reference sequence). CDR3 sequence (DNA): TGCAGCGACAGACAAGAGACCCAGTACTTC. Amino acid sequence: CSDRQETQYF.

The rearrangement links TRBV11-2 to TRBJ2-6; unclear D gene. Germline lookup yields CDR1 SGHAT and CDR2 FQNNGV. Trimming cost V 4 bases and J 0 bases, with 13 bases left between them. CDR3 size: 17 residues. Here the CDR3 reads CASSSVLASSGANVLTF. CDR3 DNA sequence: TGTGCCAGCAGCTCAGTGCTGGCGAGCTCTGGGGCCAACGTCCTGACTTTC.

The V call is TRBV19, the J call TRBJ1-5; TRBD1 is a possible D gene (6 bases). The CDR3 covers 13 residues. Germline V gene lookup returns CDR1 LNHDA and CDR2 SQIVND (reference sequence). Between the trimmed V and J ends, which lost 9 bases and 5 bases, there was a span of 14 bases. The CDR3 nucleotides are TGTGCCAGCCAGACAGGTTCCCATCAGCCCCAGCATTTT. It encodes CASQTGSHQPQHF.

The chain links TRBV11-2 to TRBJ2-2; 8 bases are shared with TRBD2. The V segment lost 2 bases and the J segment 5 bases; nucleotides outside the gene matches: 4. The CDR3 covers 15 residues. CDR1 is SGHAT and CDR2 is FQNNGV in the germline V gene. The CDR3 DNA is TGTGCCAGCAGCTTAAGGCTAGCGGGTACCGGGGAGCTGTTTTTT. Protein product: CASSLRLAGTGELFF.

V and J are TRBV5-1 and TRBJ1-1, with D tentatively TRBD1 (6 bases). V lost 4 bases, J lost 7 bases, and 20 bases lay in between. The CDR3 consists of 15 residues. The germline gives CDR1 SGHRS, CDR2 YFSETQ. The CDR3 sequence: CASSTTGFPSGEAFF. For the CDR3, the DNA is TGCGCCAGCAGCACCACAGGGTTCCCCTCCGGTGAAGCTTTCTTT.

This chain connects TRBV2 to TRBJ1-2; D is unclear. Germline V gene data show CDR1 as SNHLY and CDR2 as FYNNEI. V was trimmed by 2 bases and J by 7 bases, leaving 17 bases between them. This CDR3 region has 15 residues. The CDR3 loop is CASSESRPTITGYTF. CDR3 nucleotide sequence: TGTGCCAGCAGTGAATCACGCCCGACAATTACTGGCTACACCTTC.

The V gene is TRBV5-1, the J gene TRBJ2-7, with 7 positions matching TRBD1. Germline values: CDR1 SGHRS, CDR2 YFSETQ. The trim removed 0 bases at V and 0 bases at J, leaving 0 bases unmatched. The CDR3 loop spans 14 amino acids. The chain's CDR3 is CASSLGQGSYEQYF. DNA of the CDR3: TGCGCCAGCAGCTTGGGACAGGGCTCCTACGAGCAGTACTTC.

The rearrangement joins TRBV7-2 to TRBJ2-2; TRBD1 agrees at 7 bases. The germline V gene has CDR1 SGHTA and CDR2 FQGNSA. The CDR3 sequence is 16 residues long. V lost 5 bases and J lost 4; bases outside the gene matches: 10. CDR3: CASSLTGESATGELFF. DNA for the CDR3: TGTGCCAGCAGCCTTACAGGGGAATCCGCCACCGGGGAGCTGTTTTTT.

The V call is TRBV10-3, the J call TRBJ1-1; D not resolved. The CDR3 is made up of 14 amino acids. V gave up 0 bases and J gave up 10 bases, with 15 bases separating them. Germline CDR1 reads ENHRY; CDR2 reads SYGVKD. CDR3 sequence reads: CAISESLSTAAAFF. The DNA of the CDR3 is TGTGCCATCAGTGAGTCACTCTCGACCGCCGCAGCTTTCTTT.

As DNA, the CDR3 is TGTGCCAGCAGCCCTACGCGGGGACCCCAGTACTTC. Translating it yields CASSPTRGPQYF. The chain recombines TRBV7-8 with TRBJ2-7; TRBD2 is a possible D gene (6 bases). V was clipped by 5 bases and J by 10 bases, with 15 bases between them. The CDR3 contains 12 residues. Germline values: CDR1 SGHVS, CDR2 FQNEAQ.

This chain links TRBV6-1 with TRBJ1-5; a weak D match, TRBD1 (5 bases). The CDR3 sequence is 16 residues long. V was shortened by 2 bases and J by 2 bases, with 13 bases between the two germline ends. Per germline, CDR1 MNHNS and CDR2 SASEGT. CDR3 nucleotide sequence: TGTGCCAGCAGTGAATCCTGGGGGGTCGGCAATCAGCCCCAGCATTTT. Translated: CASSESWGVGNQPQHF.

The chain is built from TRBV28 and TRBJ2-1; D perhaps matches TRBD2 (5 bases). CDR3 size: 15 residues. The germline CDR1 and CDR2 sequences are MDHEN and SYDVKM. The V end was cut by 8 bases, the J end by 1 base, with 15 bases between. The CDR3 DNA follows: TGTGCCAGCCGGGCGGGCGGGTCGTCCTACAATGAGCAGTTCTTC. It translates to CASRAGGSSYNEQFF. The complete variable domain, with remaining parts taken from reference TRBV28 and TRBJ2-1, reads DVKVTQSSRYLVKRTGEKVFLECVQDMDHENMFWYRQDPGLGLRLIYFSYDVKMKEKGDIPEGYSVSREKKERFSLILESASTNQTSMYLCASRAGGSSYNEQFFGPGTRLTVL.

The chain combines TRBV5-1 with TRBJ2-1, with a possible D match to TRBD2 (6 bases). The CDR3 sequence is 14 residues long. Germline V gene sequence: CDR1 SGHRS, CDR2 YFSETQ. Trimming took off 2 bases at V and 3 bases at J, with 9 bases between the two ends. CDR3 bases: TGCGCCAGCAGCTTTCGGGGGATCTACAATGAGCAGTTCTTC. Protein: CASSFRGIYNEQFF. The variable domain in full, with the rest retrieved from reference TRBV5-1 and TRBJ2-1, is KAGVTQTPRYLIKTRGQQVTLSCSPISGHRSVSWYQQTPGQGLQFLFEYFSETQRNKGNFPGRFSGRQFSNSRSEMNVSTLELGDSALYLCASSFRGIYNEQFFGPGTRLTVL.

This chain uses TRBV7-3 with TRBJ2-2; unclear D gene. CDR3 length equals 14 residues. Trimming took off 5 bases at V and 6 bases at J, with 13 bases between the two ends. Germline CDR1 SGHTA, CDR2 FQGTGA. The CDR3, as DNA: TGTGCCAGCAGCCCACAAGGCAGCCCCGGGGAGCTGTTTTTT. This gives the protein CASSPQGSPGELFF.

J is TRBJ2-7 and V is TRBV25-1; 11 bases align to TRBD2. Germline CDR1 is MGHDK and CDR2 is SYGVNS. J was trimmed by 3 bases and V by 9 bases; bases with no gene match: 4. The CDR3 covers 13 residues. CDR3: CASTSGSYYEQYF. As DNA, the CDR3 is TGTGCCAGTACTAGCGGGAGCTACTACGAGCAGTACTTC.

The V and J genes are TRBV28 and TRBJ1-2, with D maybe TRBD1 (5 bases). Germline V CDR1 and CDR2: MDHEN, SYDVKM. The CDR3 has 16 amino acids. Trimming left V 2 bases short and J 0 bases short, with 13 bases between. CDR3 loop: CASSLAPGTSNYGYTF. For the CDR3, the DNA is TGTGCCAGCAGTTTAGCCCCGGGGACCTCTAACTATGGCTACACCTTC.

This clone has more than one count but fewer than ten. V usage is TRBV6-1 and J usage is TRBJ1-2, with D uncertain. In germline, CDR1 is MNHNS, CDR2 SASEGT. Trimming stripped 2 bases from V and 0 bases from J, with 7 bases between. The CDR3 has 14 residues. As DNA, the CDR3 is TGTGCCAGCAGTGAATTGGCATCTAACTATGGCTACACCTTC. The encoded protein is CASSELASNYGYTF.

The genes are TRBV6-5 and TRBJ1-4, with D possibly TRBD1 on 6 matching bases. Between the trimmed V and J ends, which lost 4 bases and 7 bases, there was a span of 16 bases. The CDR3 totals 15 residues. Germline CDR1 MNHEY, CDR2 SVGAGI. The CDR3: CASSWRRGGSEKLFF. CDR3 sequence (DNA): TGTGCCAGCAGTTGGCGCAGGGGAGGTAGTGAAAAACTGTTTTTT.

As DNA, the CDR3 is TGTGCCAGCAGTGATTCGGCAGGGGTTCGGCAGCCCCAGCATTTT. It translates to CASSDSAGVRQPQHF. The chain uses TRBV28 and TRBJ1-5; TRBD1 is a possible D gene (6 bases). The CDR3 runs to 15 residues. The V gene's germline CDR1 is MDHEN and CDR2 SYDVKM. The ends were cut back, 5 bases at V and 7 bases at J, with 18 bases in the middle.

The J gene is TRBJ2-1, the V gene TRBV6-6; D remains unclear. The CDR3 has 16 residues. V was clipped by 0 bases and J by 0 bases, with 9 bases between them. Germline V gives CDR1 MNHNY, CDR2 SVGAGI (reference sequence). CDR3 protein: CASSYSMEFSYNEQFF. CDR3 DNA sequence: TGTGCCAGCAGTTACTCGATGGAGTTCTCCTACAATGAGCAGTTCTTC.

The chain combines TRBV27 with TRBJ1-6; D is unclear. The CDR3 consists of 15 residues. Trimming stripped 2 bases from V and 6 bases from J, with 11 bases between. CDR1 and CDR2 from the germline V gene are MNHEY and SMNVEV (reference sequence). The CDR3 loop reads CASSLRSTLNSPLHF. For the CDR3, the DNA is TGTGCCAGCAGTTTAAGGAGTACTCTTAATTCACCCCTCCACTTT.

The chain couples TRBV2 to TRBJ1-2; D call uncertain. The V and J ends lost 8 bases and 1 base respectively, with 14 bases between them. Looked up from germline, CDR1 is SNHLY and CDR2 is FYNNEI. The CDR3 consists of 14 residues. CDR3 nucleotides: TGTGCCAGCGGTCAGGAGGGCGGTAACTATGGCTACACCTTC. Translation gives CASGQEGGNYGYTF.

This clone is deemed medium-sized. The chain combines TRBV7-9 with TRBJ2-7; the D is unclear. V was shortened by 5 bases and J by 2 bases, with 13 bases between the two germline ends. The CDR3 contains 14 residues. Germline values: CDR1 SEHNR, CDR2 FQNEAQ (reference sequence). The CDR3 protein is CASSLSSVAYEQYF. CDR3 nucleotides: TGTGCCAGCAGCCTCAGCAGTGTAGCCTACGAGCAGTACTTC.